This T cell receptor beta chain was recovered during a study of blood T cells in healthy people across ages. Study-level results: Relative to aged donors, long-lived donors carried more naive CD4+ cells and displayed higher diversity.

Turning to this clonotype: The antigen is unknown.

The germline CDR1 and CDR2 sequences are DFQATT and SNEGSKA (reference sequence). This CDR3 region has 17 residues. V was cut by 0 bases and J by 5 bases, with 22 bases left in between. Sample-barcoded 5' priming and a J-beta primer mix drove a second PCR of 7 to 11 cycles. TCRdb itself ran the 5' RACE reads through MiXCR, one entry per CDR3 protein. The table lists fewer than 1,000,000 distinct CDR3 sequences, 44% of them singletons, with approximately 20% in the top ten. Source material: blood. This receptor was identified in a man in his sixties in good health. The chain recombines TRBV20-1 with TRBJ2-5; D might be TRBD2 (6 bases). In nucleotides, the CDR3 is TGCAGTGCTAGAGATATAACTAGCTCGTTTACTTTGGAGACCCAGTACTTC. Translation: CSARDITSSFTLETQYF.